This TCR beta chain is drawn from a study of OX40 agonist ivuxolimab in advanced cancers. On the study more broadly: The eligibility criteria allowed prior anti-PD-1, anti-PD-L1 or anti-CTLA-4 therapy, and 40% had some. Overall study findings and caveats: Researchers report that CD8+ T cells had, on average, more expanded clones than CD4+. Clonal expansion in partial responders at 0.1-3.0 mg/kg ranked among the lowest.

With 5 bases removed from V and 0 bases from J, the gap between germline ends came to 16 bases. The germline CDR1 and CDR2 sequences are MNHEY and SMNVEV (reference sequence). The CDR3 runs 17 residues. This clone occurred once. What it binds is not known. Generated by immunoSEQ multiplex PCR, the TCRdb table keeps only in-frame clones and is missing some. This sample carries 60,000 or so clones, around 90% of them seen once, and the ten largest clones take roughly 5.1%. The chain is built from TRBV27 and TRBJ2-2; D is possibly TRBD2 (5 bases). The source was CD4+ or CD8+ T cells sorted from blood, collected in a trial of the OX40 agonist ivuxolimab. The source of this sequence is an adult with an advanced solid tumor such as melanoma, head and neck, liver or kidney cancer. CDR3 amino acids: CASSLQPRGSNTGELFF. Written as DNA, the CDR3 is TGTGCCAGCAGTCTCCAACCCCGAGGGTCGAACACCGGGGAGCTGTTTTTT.